The clone carrying this T cell receptor (beta chain) has more than one count but fewer than ten. The V gene's germline CDR1 is LGHNA and CDR2 YSLEER. V gave up 0 bases and J gave up 5 bases, with 10 bases separating them. This CDR3 contains 14 residues. This sample is drawn from a study of T cell repertoires in cytomegalovirus infection. For the study at large: Indicated by public TCR beta signatures were CMV infection and matching HLA type.

Each CDR3 protein gets one entry after TCRdb re-called the reads with MiXCR. This sample has 200,000 to 300,000 distinct CDR3 sequences, with approximately 9% found just once. This chain uses TRBV4-3 with TRBJ1-2, with unresolved D. The clonotype originates from a human donor in good health (CMV status not recorded). Some clones in this sample may be carry-over from other donors' samples. Sample: PBMCs. In DNA form, the CDR3 reads TGCGCCAGCAGCCAAGATGGGGTGGGATATGGCTACACCTTC. Translation gives CASSQDGVGYGYTF.